Below, 7 T cell receptor beta chains from the same sample are listed, as sequenced in a study of T cell responses to AZD1222 COVID-19 vaccine. TCRdb keeps only in-frame clones here, not all; method: immunoSEQ multiplex PCR. The table has about 170,000 clones, approximately 92% seen once. Sequenced here: peripheral blood, sampled on day 0 of AZD1222 vaccination. The receptors stem from an adult in good health.

On this clone itself: This sample also contains other DNA sequences that code for the same CDR3. The chain uses TRBV7-2 and TRBJ1-5, with D hard to call. V shed 1 base and J shed 4 bases, with 2 bases lying between them. CDR1 and CDR2 from the germline V gene are SGHTA and FQGNSA. The CDR3 runs 12 residues. CDR3 residues: CASSLGNQPQHF. As DNA, the CDR3 is TGTGCCAGCAGCTTAGGGAATCAGCCCCAGCATTTT.

The chain is built from TRBV3-1 (or the pseudogene TRBV3-2) and TRBJ2-1; D not certain. V shed 1 base and J shed 5 bases, with 6 bases lying between them. Germline assignment: CDR1 LGHDT and CDR2 YNNKEL (reference sequence). The CDR3 length is 13 residues. As DNA, the CDR3 is TGTGCCAGCAGCCAAGTTTGGAACAATGAGCAGTTCTTC. Translated, it gives CASSQVWNNEQFF.

The chain employs TRBV7-9 and TRBJ2-5; 9 bases are shared with TRBD2. J lost 1 base, V lost 5 bases, and 2 bases had no gene match. The length of the CDR3 is 14 residues. The germline CDR1 and CDR2 sequences are SEHNR and FQNEAQ (reference sequence). CDR3 nucleotide sequence: TGTGCCAGCAGCCTGACTAGCGGCCAAGAGACCCAGTACTTC. Amino acids: CASSLTSGQETQYF.

The chain is built from TRBV29-1 and TRBJ1-1, with unresolved D. CDR1 is SQVTM, CDR2 ANQGSEA, per germline. The length of the CDR3 is 14 residues. Trimming shortened V by 1 base and J by 2 bases, and 11 bases separated the two germline ends. The chain's CDR3 is CSVEVQWDNTEAFF. For the CDR3, the DNA is TGCAGCGTTGAAGTGCAGTGGGATAACACTGAAGCTTTCTTT.

The J gene is TRBJ2-5, the V gene TRBV5-1; tentatively, D is TRBD1 or TRBD2 (7 bases each). Trimming pared 2 bases from V and 5 bases from J, leaving 13 bases between. The CDR3 sequence is 14 residues long. Looked up from germline, CDR1 is SGHRS and CDR2 is YFSETQ. As DNA, the CDR3 is TGCGCCAGCAGCTTCTACAGGGGAGGGGAGACCCAGTACTTC. This encodes CASSFYRGGETQYF.

This clone was recorded a few times. The gene calls are TRBV27 and TRBJ2-5; possibly TRBD1 for D (6 bases). This CDR3 is built from 12 residues. The V and J ends lost 6 bases and 2 bases respectively, with 7 bases between them. The germline V gene encodes CDR1 MNHEY and CDR2 SMNVEV (reference sequence). The CDR3 is CASRGQQETQYF. As DNA, the CDR3 is TGTGCCAGCAGAGGACAGCAAGAGACCCAGTACTTC.

The J gene is TRBJ2-7, the V gene TRBV5-6, with 8 positions matching TRBD2. J lost 3 bases, V lost 4 bases, and 9 bases had no gene match. In germline, CDR1 is SGHDT, CDR2 YYEEEE. The CDR3 runs 15 residues. CDR3 sequence reads: CASSPVGTRGYEQYF. As DNA, the CDR3 is TGTGCCAGCAGCCCCGTAGGGACTAGAGGCTACGAGCAGTACTTC.